These T cell receptor beta chains were read from a single sample in a study of shared clonotypes between healthy human individuals. Clones were read by immunoSEQ multiplex PCR, and TCRdb kept only the in-frame ones, dropping some. The sample lists around 2.5 million clones, approximately 93% seen once, with about 0.39% in the top ten. The sequenced material came from naive CD4+ T cells from PBMCs. Receptors originate from a man aged 18 to 35 in good health. Some clones in this sample may be carry-over from other donors' samples. Both conserved end residues are part of each CDR3. D genes are given only for firm matches. Only some rows state a clone size, as once, few, many or a class for expanded clones.

D	V	J	size	length	CDR3	DNA
-	TRBV15	TRBJ1-5	few	12	CATSREGPPQHF	TGTGCCACCAGCAGAGAAGGACCGCCCCAGCATTTT
-	TRBV6-1	TRBJ2-7	-	14	CASSDPGRSYEQYF	TGTGCCAGCAGTGACCCGGGACGGAGTTACGAGCAGTACTTC
-	TRBV11-2	TRBJ1-1	once	15	CASSLIPGLVSKAFF	TGTGCCAGCAGCTTAATACCGGGCTTGGTCAGTAAAGCTTTCTTT
-	TRBV4-1	TRBJ2-5	-	17	CASSQDWRAWGQETQYF	TGCGCCAGCAGCCAAGATTGGCGGGCGTGGGGGCAAGAGACCCAGTACTTC
-	TRBV2	TRBJ1-1	few	13	CASSDTRVTEAFF	TGTGCCAGCAGTGATACCAGGGTCACTGAAGCTTTCTTT
TRBD1	TRBV27	TRBJ2-5	once	13	CASRSTGGETQYF	TGTGCCAGCAGAAGTACAGGGGGAGAGACCCAGTACTTC
TRBD1	TRBV28	TRBJ1-2	-	15	CASSRVGQGNYGYTF	TGTGCCAGCAGTAGGGTCGGACAGGGGAACTATGGCTACACCTTC
TRBD2	TRBV29-1	TRBJ2-1	once	16	CSAAGTSGSSYNEQFF	TGCAGCGCAGCCGGGACTAGCGGGAGCTCCTACAATGAGCAGTTCTTC
-	TRBV6-4	TRBJ2-1	-	16	CASSDSRETLNNEQFF	TGTGCCAGCAGTGACTCTAGGGAAACCCTGAACAATGAGCAGTTCTTC
-	TRBV7-9	TRBJ2-7	-	14	CASSYRGPSYEQYF	TGTGCCAGCAGCTACCGGGGCCCCTCCTACGAGCAGTACTTC
TRBD2	TRBV6-5	TRBJ2-1	-	15	CASSYLAGGYNEQFF	TGTGCCAGCAGTTACCTAGCGGGAGGTTACAATGAGCAGTTCTTC
-	TRBV2	TRBJ2-3	-	13	CASSLPSTDTQYF	TGTGCCAGCAGTCTCCCGAGCACAGATACGCAGTATTTT
TRBD2	TRBV9	TRBJ2-1	-	17	CASSASTGGYSYNEQFF	TGTGCCAGCAGCGCCTCGACGGGAGGTTACTCCTACAATGAGCAGTTCTTC
-	TRBV10-3	TRBJ1-2	-	14	CAISERTDYYGYTF	TGTGCCATCAGTGAGAGGACAGACTACTATGGCTACACCTTC
TRBD1	TRBV5-4	TRBJ1-2	-	14	CASSRGTGGDGYTF	TGTGCCAGCAGCCGGGGGACAGGGGGCGATGGCTACACCTTC
TRBD1	TRBV6-5	TRBJ1-4	-	15	CASSYDTGDSEKLFF	TGTGCCAGCAGTTACGACACAGGGGACAGTGAAAAACTGTTTTTT
-	TRBV19	TRBJ1-3	-	15	CASSMAGLGGNTIYF	TGTGCCAGTAGTATGGCCGGGCTGGGAGGAAACACCATATATTTT
-	TRBV5-1	TRBJ2-7	-	13	CASRPFGGYEQYF	TGCGCCAGCAGGCCCTTCGGGGGATACGAGCAGTACTTC
-	TRBV2	TRBJ1-6	-	14	CASSVTPYNSPLHF	TGTGCCAGCAGTGTTACACCCTATAATTCACCCCTCCACTTT